This T cell receptor (beta chain) is from a study of neurological immune-mediated disorders. This clonotype was observed at least ten times. CDR3 size: 14 residues. The V gene end was trimmed by 2 bases and the J gene end by 7 bases; junction bases not matched to a gene: 5. Germline loops: CDR1 SGHTA, CDR2 FQGNSA. TCRdb analysed the 5' RACE reads with MiXCR anew, one entry per CDR3 protein. The data contain 25,000 to 35,000 distinct CDR3 sequences, 9.5% to 13% of them singletons. The sequenced sample consisted of PBMCs. This sequence was found in a woman aged 55 to 70 in good health. The rearrangement links TRBV7-2 to TRBJ2-1, with 7 bases that match TRBD2. CDR3 nucleotides: TGTGCCAGCAGCTTAATGGGAGGGGTTAATGAGCAGTTCTTC. It yields the protein CASSLMGGVNEQFF.